Listed below are T cell receptor beta chains from one sample, sequenced in a study of blood T cell repertoires in COVID-19. Sequencing was performed with immunoSEQ multiplex PCR; in TCRdb, only in-frame clones are kept and a portion is missing. The table includes about 69,000 clones, just under 80% detected once. What was sequenced was peripheral blood. The receptors come from a human donor in a cohort sampled during active COVID-19. Each CDR3 is given with its conserved first and last residue. D genes are given only for firm matches. Only part of the rows carry a size: once, few, many, or a class if the clone is expanded.

TRBJ2-5 - - TRBV6-5 CASSIQGGETQYF TGTGCCAGCAGTATACAGGGGGGGGAGACCCAGTACTTC
TRBJ2-1 - TRBD1 TRBV6-6 CASSYPRDSLYNEQFF TGTGCCAGCAGTTACCCCCGGGACAGCTTATACAATGAGCAGTTCTTC
TRBJ2-3 - TRBD1 TRBV7-9 CASSSPQGANTDTQYF TGTGCCAGCAGCTCTCCACAGGGGGCTAACACAGATACGCAGTATTTT
TRBJ2-7 few - TRBV10-2 CASSHEGEQYF TGCGCCAGCAGTCACGAGGGCGAGCAGTACTTC
TRBJ1-2 - - TRBV6-5 CASSPITGFYGYTF TGTGCCAGCAGTCCAATCACAGGTTTCTATGGCTACACCTTC
TRBJ1-5 - TRBD1 TRBV7-9 CASSADRSNQPQHF TGTGCCAGCAGCGCGGACAGGAGCAATCAGCCCCAGCATTTT
TRBJ1-2 - TRBD1 TRBV27 CASRQQTGGFSGYTF TGTGCCAGCAGACAGCAGACAGGGGGGTTCTCTGGCTACACCTTC
TRBJ1-3 - - TRBV5-6 CASSLMGGNSGNTIYF TGTGCCAGCAGCTTGATGGGAGGAAACTCTGGAAACACCATATATTTT
TRBJ2-1 few TRBD2 TRBV24-1 CATSDSGLAVGPRVF TGTGCCACCAGTGATTCGGGACTAGCGGTGGGCCCTAGGGTCTTC
TRBJ2-7 - TRBD2 TRBV4-1 CASSQVRAGPYEQYF TGCGCCAGCAGCCAAGTACGAGCGGGACCCTACGAGCAGTACTTC
TRBJ2-7 - - TRBV5-1 CASSLNSAVPSYEQYF TGCGCCAGCAGCTTGAATTCTGCAGTTCCCTCCTACGAGCAGTACTTC
TRBJ2-7 - TRBD1 TRBV30 CAWAGTGGNYEQYF TGTGCCTGGGCGGGGACAGGGGGTAACTACGAGCAGTACTTC
TRBJ1-2 - - TRBV29-1 CSVEDLQGAYGYTF TGCAGCGTTGAAGATCTTCAAGGGGCCTATGGCTACACCTTC
TRBJ1-3 once - TRBV3-1/TRBV3-2 CASSPGLWGNTIYF TGTGCCAGCAGCCCAGGGCTCTGGGGAAACACCATATATTTT
TRBJ1-1 - - TRBV6-2/TRBV6-3 CASSYSSVGNTEAFF TGTGCCAGCAGTTACTCGTCGGTCGGGAACACTGAAGCTTTCTTT
TRBJ2-3 many - TRBV6-5 CASRSSTDTQYF TGTGCCTCCCGTAGCAGCACAGATACGCAGTATTTT
TRBJ2-3 - TRBD1 TRBV9 CASSVAGTGGTDTQYF TGTGCCAGCAGCGTAGCGGGGACAGGGGGCACAGATACGCAGTATTTT
TRBJ2-2 - - TRBV18 CASSPPTNTGELFF TGTGCCAGCTCACCCCCAACGAACACCGGGGAGCTGTTTTTT
TRBJ2-5 - - TRBV3-1/TRBV3-2 CASSQDSFAGQETQYF TGTGCCAGCAGCCAAGATAGTTTCGCGGGCCAAGAGACCCAGTACTTC
TRBJ1-1 - TRBD1 TRBV2 CASTKGDREAFF TGTGCCAGCACCAAGGGGGACAGGGAAGCTTTCTTT
TRBJ2-1 - TRBD1 TRBV27 CASSLLGGTGETSEQFF TGTGCCAGCAGTTTGCTAGGGGGGACAGGGGAAACAAGTGAGCAGTTCTTC
TRBJ2-7 few - TRBV18 CASRRGTGETYEQYF TGTGCCAGTCGACGGGGAACTGGGGAAACCTACGAGCAGTACTTC
TRBJ2-7 - TRBD1 TRBV7-2 CASSRTGGYEQYF TGTGCCAGCAGCAGGACAGGGGGCTACGAGCAGTACTTC
TRBJ2-5 - TRBD1 TRBV30 CAWTQGAFGETQYF TGTGCCTGGACCCAGGGGGCCTTTGGGGAGACCCAGTACTTC
TRBJ2-7 - TRBD1 TRBV30 CAWGGQGYEQYF TGTGCCTGGGGGGGACAGGGGTACGAGCAGTACTTC
TRBJ2-7 few TRBD2 TRBV3-1/TRBV3-2 CASSQGGTRGEQYF TGTGCCAGCAGCCAAGGGGGGACTAGGGGCGAGCAGTACTTC
TRBJ2-5 - - TRBV7-9 CASSLVGEAETQYF TGTGCCAGCAGCTTAGTGGGGGAGGCAGAGACCCAGTACTTC
TRBJ1-2 - TRBD1 TRBV5-1 CASSPGQPTNYGYTF TGCGCCAGCAGCCCGGGACAGCCTACTAACTATGGCTACACCTTC
TRBJ2-7 - TRBD2 TRBV7-8 CASSPIRLGLAGGRYEQYF TGTGCCAGCAGCCCCATCCGCTTGGGACTAGCGGGAGGCCGGTACGAGCAGTACTTC
TRBJ1-1 - TRBD1 TRBV11-2 CASSPQGALYTEAFF TGTGCCAGCAGTCCACAGGGGGCCCTTTACACTGAAGCTTTCTTT
TRBJ2-7 few - TRBV10-3 CAISDPNYEQYF TGTGCCATCAGTGACCCCAACTACGAGCAGTACTTC
TRBJ2-7 - - TRBV6-2/TRBV6-3 CASSYNPSYEQYF TGTGCCAGCAGTTACAATCCGTCGTACGAGCAGTACTTC
TRBJ1-2 - - TRBV28 CASSLGGDIYGYTF TGTGCCAGCAGTTTAGGTGGGGACATTTATGGCTACACCTTC
TRBJ1-6 - - TRBV6-6 CASTWGGPYNSPLHF TGTGCCAGCACCTGGGGGGGTCCCTATAATTCACCCCTCCACTTT
TRBJ2-2 few TRBD2 TRBV7-9 CASSFSSSGGELFF TGTGCCAGCAGCTTCAGTTCTAGCGGCGGGGAGCTGTTTTTT
TRBJ2-7 - TRBD1 TRBV2 CASSLGDRGEQYF TGTGCCAGCAGTCTGGGGGACAGGGGCGAGCAGTACTTC
TRBJ1-2 - - TRBV7-6 CASSLQQGAGYTF TGTGCCAGCAGCTTACAACAGGGTGCGGGCTACACCTTC
TRBJ2-7 - TRBD2 TRBV3-1/TRBV3-2 CASSQSTSGPSYEQYF TGTGCCAGCAGCCAGTCTACTAGCGGCCCCTCCTACGAGCAGTACTTC
TRBJ1-4 once - TRBV3-1/TRBV3-2 CASSPTGRLAGEKLFF TGTGCCAGCAGCCCAACGGGACGCCTGGCGGGGGAAAAACTGTTTTTT
TRBJ1-5 - - TRBV21-1 CASSTPRRGLGNQPQHF TGTGCCAGCAGCACGCCCAGGAGGGGGCTGGGCAATCAGCCCCAGCATTTT
TRBJ1-2 - - TRBV6-4 CASSDSDSPNYYGYTF TGTGCCAGCAGTGACTCCGACAGCCCGAACTACTATGGCTACACCTTC
TRBJ1-5 - - TRBV7-9 CASHRGNSNQPQHF TGTGCCAGCCACCGGGGGAATAGCAATCAGCCCCAGCATTTT
TRBJ2-7 - - TRBV7-8 CASSPAGAVEQYF TGTGCCAGCAGCCCTGCAGGGGCCGTCGAGCAGTACTTC
TRBJ1-3 - - TRBV3-1/TRBV3-2 CASSQFRGSGNTIYF TGTGCCAGCAGCCAATTCCGGGGGTCTGGAAACACCATATATTTT
TRBJ2-6 - TRBD2 TRBV27 CASRPGLADSGANVLTF TGTGCCAGCAGGCCGGGACTAGCGGACTCTGGGGCCAACGTCCTGACTTTC
TRBJ2-7 - TRBD1 TRBV28 CASSRDRALEGEQYF TGTGCCAGCAGCAGGGACAGGGCCCTAGAGGGCGAGCAGTACTTC
TRBJ2-7 - TRBD1 TRBV3-1/TRBV3-2 CASSYAPGQRTYEQYF TGTGCCAGCAGCTACGCGCCGGGACAGAGGACCTACGAGCAGTACTTC
TRBJ2-7 - TRBD1 TRBV5-1 CASGTWDRGLYEQYF TGCGCCAGCGGTACTTGGGACAGGGGACTCTACGAGCAGTACTTC
TRBJ2-6 - - TRBV19 CASSIGGVSGANVLTF TGTGCCAGTAGTATAGGCGGAGTCTCTGGGGCCAACGTCCTGACTTTC
TRBJ1-3 - - TRBV7-9 CASRPPVQAGNTIYF TGTGCCAGCAGACCCCCAGTACAGGCTGGAAACACCATATATTTT